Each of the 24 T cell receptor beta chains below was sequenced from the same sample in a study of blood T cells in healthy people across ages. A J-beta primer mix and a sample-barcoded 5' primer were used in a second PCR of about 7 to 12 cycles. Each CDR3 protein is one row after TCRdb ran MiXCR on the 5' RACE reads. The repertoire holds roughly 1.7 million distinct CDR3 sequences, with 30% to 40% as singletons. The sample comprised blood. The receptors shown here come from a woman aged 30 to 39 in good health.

Here the CDR3 DNA reads TGCAGTGCTAGAGATAGCCGAGACCTCAAACGCAGTCCCTATGGCTACACCTTC. Its translation: CSARDSRDLKRSPYGYTF. The V gene is TRBV20-1, the J gene TRBJ1-2; D is uncertain. Germline CDR1 DFQATT, CDR2 SNEGSKA (reference sequence). The CDR3 loop spans 18 amino acids. V lost 0 bases, J lost 4 bases, and 24 bases lay in between.

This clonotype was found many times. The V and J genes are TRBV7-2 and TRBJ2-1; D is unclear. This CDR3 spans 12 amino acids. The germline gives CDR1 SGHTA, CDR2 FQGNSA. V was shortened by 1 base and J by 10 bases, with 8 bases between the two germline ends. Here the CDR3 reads CASSLGLGEQFF. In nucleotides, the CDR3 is TGTGCCAGCAGCTTAGGACTTGGAGAGCAGTTCTTC. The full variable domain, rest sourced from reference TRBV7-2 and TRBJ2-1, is GAGVSQSPSNKVTEKGKDVELRCDPISGHTALYWYRQSLGQGLEFLIYFQGNSAPDKSGLPSDRFSAERTGGSVSTLTIQRTQQEDSAVYLCASSLGLGEQFFGPGTRLTVL.

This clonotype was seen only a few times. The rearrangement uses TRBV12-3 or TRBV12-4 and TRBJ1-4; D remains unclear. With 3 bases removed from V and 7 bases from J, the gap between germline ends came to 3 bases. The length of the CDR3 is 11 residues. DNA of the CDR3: TGTGCCAGCAGTTTGGCTGAAAAACTGTTTTTT. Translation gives CASSLAEKLFF.

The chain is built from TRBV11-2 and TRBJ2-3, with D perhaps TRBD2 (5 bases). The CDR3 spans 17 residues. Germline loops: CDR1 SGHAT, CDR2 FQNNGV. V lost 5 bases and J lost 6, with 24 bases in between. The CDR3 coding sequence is TGTGCCAGCAGCACCCCGGCGCAGGAGAGGTGGGAGGATACGCAGTATTTT. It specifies CASSTPAQERWEDTQYF.

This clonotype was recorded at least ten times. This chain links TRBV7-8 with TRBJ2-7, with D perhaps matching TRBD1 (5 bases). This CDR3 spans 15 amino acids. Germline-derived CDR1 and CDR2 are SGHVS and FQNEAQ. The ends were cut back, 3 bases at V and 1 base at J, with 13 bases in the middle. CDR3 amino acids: CASSFSGSGSYEQYF. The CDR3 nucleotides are TGTGCCAGCAGCTTCTCAGGGTCTGGGTCCTACGAGCAGTACTTC.

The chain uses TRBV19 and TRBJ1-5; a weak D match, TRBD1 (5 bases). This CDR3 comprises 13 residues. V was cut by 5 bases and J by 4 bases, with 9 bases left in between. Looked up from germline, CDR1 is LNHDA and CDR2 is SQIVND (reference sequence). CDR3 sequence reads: CASSAGLNQPQHF. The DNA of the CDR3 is TGTGCCAGTAGTGCAGGGTTGAATCAGCCCCAGCATTTT.

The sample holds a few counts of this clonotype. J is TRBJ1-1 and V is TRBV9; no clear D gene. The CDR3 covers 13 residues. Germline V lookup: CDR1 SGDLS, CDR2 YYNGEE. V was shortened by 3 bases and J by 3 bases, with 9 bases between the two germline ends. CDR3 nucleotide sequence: TGTGCCAGCAGCGAGCTTGGGGACACTGAAGCTTTCTTT. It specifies CASSELGDTEAFF.

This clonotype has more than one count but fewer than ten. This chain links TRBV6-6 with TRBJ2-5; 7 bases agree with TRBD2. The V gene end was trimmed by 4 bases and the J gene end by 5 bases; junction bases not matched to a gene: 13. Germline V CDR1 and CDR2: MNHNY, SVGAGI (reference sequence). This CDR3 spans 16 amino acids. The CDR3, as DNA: TGTGCCAGCAGTTGGCGACTAGCTCTAGGCCTGGAGACCCAGTACTTC. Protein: CASSWRLALGLETQYF.

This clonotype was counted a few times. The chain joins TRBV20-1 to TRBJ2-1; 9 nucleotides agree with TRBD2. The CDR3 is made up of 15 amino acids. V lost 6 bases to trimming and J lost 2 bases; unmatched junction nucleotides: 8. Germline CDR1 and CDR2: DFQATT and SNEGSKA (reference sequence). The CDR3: CSADGLAGTYNEQFF. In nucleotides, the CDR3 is TGCAGTGCCGACGGGCTAGCGGGAACCTACAATGAGCAGTTCTTC.

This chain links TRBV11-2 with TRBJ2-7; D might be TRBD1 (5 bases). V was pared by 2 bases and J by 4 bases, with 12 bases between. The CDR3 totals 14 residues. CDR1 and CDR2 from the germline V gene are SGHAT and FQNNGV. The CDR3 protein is CASSLSPGRYEQYF. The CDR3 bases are TGTGCCAGCAGCTTATCCCCAGGGCGATACGAGCAGTACTTC.

CDR3 bases: TGTGCCAGCAGCCCGAGAACGGGGCTAGCGGGGGAGGGGTCCTACAATGAGCAGTTCTTC. It specifies CASSPRTGLAGEGSYNEQFF. V gene TRBV6-1 combines with J gene TRBJ2-1, with TRBD2 matching over 10 bases. The CDR3 sequence is 20 residues long. CDR1 and CDR2 from the germline V gene are MNHNS and SASEGT. With V trimmed by 6 bases and J by 1 base, 18 bases remained unmatched.

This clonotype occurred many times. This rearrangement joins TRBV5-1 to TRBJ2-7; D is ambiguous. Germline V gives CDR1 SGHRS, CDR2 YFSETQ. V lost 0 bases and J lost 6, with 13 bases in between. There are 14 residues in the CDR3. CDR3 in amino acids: CASSLDPDRREQYF. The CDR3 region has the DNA TGCGCCAGCAGCTTGGACCCAGACCGCCGCGAGCAGTACTTC.

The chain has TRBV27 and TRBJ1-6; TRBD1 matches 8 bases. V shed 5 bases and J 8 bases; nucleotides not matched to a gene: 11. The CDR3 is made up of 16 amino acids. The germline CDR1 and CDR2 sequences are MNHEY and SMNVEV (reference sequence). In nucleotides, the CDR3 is TGTGCCAGCAGTGGCAGGGGGCCGCACGAATATTCACCCCTCCACTTT. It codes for CASSGRGPHEYSPLHF.

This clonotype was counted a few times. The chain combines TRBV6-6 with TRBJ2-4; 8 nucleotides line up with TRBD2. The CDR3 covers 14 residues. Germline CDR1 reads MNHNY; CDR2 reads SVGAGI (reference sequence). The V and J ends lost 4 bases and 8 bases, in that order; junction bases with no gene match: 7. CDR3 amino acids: CASSFLGLEYIQYF. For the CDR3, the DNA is TGTGCCAGCAGTTTTTTGGGACTAGAATACATTCAGTACTTC.

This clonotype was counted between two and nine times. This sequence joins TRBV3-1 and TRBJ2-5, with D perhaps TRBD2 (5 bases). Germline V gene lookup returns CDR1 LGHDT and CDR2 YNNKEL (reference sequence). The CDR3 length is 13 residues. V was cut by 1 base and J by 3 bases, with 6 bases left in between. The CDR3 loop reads CASSQVLEETQYF. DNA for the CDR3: TGTGCCAGCAGCCAAGTACTAGAAGAGACCCAGTACTTC.

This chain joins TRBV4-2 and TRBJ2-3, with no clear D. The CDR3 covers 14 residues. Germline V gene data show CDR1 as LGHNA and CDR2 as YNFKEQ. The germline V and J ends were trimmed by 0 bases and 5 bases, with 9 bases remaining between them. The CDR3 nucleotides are TGTGCCAGCAGCCAAGAGGAAAGGCGAGATACGCAGTATTTT. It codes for CASSQEERRDTQYF.

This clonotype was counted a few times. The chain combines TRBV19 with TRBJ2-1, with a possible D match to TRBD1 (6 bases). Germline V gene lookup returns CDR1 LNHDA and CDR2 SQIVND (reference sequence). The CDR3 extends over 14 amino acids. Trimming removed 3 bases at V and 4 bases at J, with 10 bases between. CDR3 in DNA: TGTGCCAGTAGTATTGGGCAGGGGTACAATGAGCAGTTCTTC. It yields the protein CASSIGQGYNEQFF. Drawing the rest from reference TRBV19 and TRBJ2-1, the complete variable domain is DGGITQSPKYLFRKEGQNVTLSCEQNLNHDAMYWYRQDPGQGLRLIYYSQIVNDFQKGDIAEGYSVSREKKESFPLTVTSAQKNPTAFYLCASSIGQGYNEQFFGPGTRLTVL.

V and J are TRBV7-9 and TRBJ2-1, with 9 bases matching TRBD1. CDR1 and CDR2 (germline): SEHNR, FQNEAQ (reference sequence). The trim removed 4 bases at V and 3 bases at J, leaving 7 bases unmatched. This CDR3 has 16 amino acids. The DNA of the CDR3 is TGTGCCAGCAGCTCCTCCTCGGGACAGGGCTACAATGAGCAGTTCTTC. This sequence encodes CASSSSSGQGYNEQFF.

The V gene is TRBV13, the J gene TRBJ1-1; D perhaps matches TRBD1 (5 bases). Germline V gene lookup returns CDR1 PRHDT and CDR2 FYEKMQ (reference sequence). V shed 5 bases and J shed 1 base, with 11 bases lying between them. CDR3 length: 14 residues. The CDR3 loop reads CASSNRRPNTEAFF. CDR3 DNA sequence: TGTGCCAGCAGCAACAGGAGACCGAACACTGAAGCTTTCTTT.

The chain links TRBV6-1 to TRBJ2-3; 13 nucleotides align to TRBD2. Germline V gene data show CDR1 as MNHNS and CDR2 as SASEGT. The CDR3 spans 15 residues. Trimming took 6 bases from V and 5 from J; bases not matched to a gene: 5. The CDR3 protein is CASRRTSGSGDTQYF. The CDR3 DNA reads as TGTGCCAGCAGACGGACTAGCGGGAGTGGAGATACGCAGTATTTT.

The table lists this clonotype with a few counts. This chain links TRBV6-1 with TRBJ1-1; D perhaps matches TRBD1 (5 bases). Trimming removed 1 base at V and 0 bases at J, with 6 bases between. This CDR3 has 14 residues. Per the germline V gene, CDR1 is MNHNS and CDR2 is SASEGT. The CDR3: CASSEEGMNTEAFF. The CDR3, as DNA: TGTGCCAGCAGTGAAGAGGGGATGAACACTGAAGCTTTCTTT.

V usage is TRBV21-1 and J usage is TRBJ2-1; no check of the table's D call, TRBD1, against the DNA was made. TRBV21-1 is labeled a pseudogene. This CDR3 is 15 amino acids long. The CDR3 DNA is TGTGCCAGCAGCGAAGGGGGGGAGCGGTACAATGAGCAGTTCTTC. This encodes CASSEGGERYNEQFF.

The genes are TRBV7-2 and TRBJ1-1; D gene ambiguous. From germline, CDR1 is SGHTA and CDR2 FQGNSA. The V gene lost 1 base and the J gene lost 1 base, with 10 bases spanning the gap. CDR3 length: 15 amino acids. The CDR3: CASSLGLDGNTEAFF. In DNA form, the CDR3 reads TGTGCCAGCAGCTTAGGCCTGGACGGGAACACTGAAGCTTTCTTT.

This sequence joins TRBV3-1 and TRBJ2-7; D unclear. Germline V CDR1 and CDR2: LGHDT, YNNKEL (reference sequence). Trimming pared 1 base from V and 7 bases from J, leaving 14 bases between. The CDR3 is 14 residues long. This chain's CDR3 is CASSQASLGGEQYF. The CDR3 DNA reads TGTGCCAGCAGCCAAGCGTCACTGGGCGGAGAGCAGTACTTC.